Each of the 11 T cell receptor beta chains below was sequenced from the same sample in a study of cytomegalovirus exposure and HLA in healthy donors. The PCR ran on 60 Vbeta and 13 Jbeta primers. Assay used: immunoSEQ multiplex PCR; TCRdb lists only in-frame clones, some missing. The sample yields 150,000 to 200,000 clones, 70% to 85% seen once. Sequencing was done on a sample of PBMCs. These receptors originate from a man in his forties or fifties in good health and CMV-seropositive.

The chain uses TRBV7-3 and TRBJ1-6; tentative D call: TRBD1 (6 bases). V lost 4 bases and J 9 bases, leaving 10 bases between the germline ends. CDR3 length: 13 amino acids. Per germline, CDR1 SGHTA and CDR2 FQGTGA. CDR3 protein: CASSSGVASPLHF. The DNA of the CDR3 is TGTGCCAGCAGCTCAGGGGTTGCTTCACCCCTCCACTTT.

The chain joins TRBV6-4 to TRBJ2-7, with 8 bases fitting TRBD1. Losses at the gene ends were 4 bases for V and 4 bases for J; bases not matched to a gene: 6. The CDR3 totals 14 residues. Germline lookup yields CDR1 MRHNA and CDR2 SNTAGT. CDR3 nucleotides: TGTGCCAGCAGTGGGGACAGGCCGCCGTACGAGCAGTACTTC. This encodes CASSGDRPPYEQYF.

As DNA, the CDR3 is TGTGCCAGCAGTGAGGCAGGGGGCGCCGGCACAGATACGCAGTATTTT. Amino acids: CASSEAGGAGTDTQYF. The chain uses TRBV6-1 and TRBJ2-3; 8 nucleotides align to TRBD1. Germline assignment: CDR1 MNHNS and CDR2 SASEGT. The CDR3 has 16 amino acids. V shed 3 bases, J shed 1 base, and the junction held 6 bases outside the gene matches.

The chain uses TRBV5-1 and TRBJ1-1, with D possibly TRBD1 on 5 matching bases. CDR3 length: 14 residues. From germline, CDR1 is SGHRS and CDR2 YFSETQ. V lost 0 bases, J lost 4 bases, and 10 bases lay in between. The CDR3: CASSLGGVRTEAFF. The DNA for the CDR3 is TGCGCCAGCAGCTTGGGGGGGGTACGCACTGAAGCTTTCTTT.

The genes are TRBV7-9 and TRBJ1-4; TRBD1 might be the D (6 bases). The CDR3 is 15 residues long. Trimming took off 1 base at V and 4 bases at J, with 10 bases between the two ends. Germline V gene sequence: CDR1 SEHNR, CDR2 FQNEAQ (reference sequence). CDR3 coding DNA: TGTGCCAGCAGCTTAGATGGGGGCTTTAATGAAAAACTGTTTTTT. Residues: CASSLDGGFNEKLFF.

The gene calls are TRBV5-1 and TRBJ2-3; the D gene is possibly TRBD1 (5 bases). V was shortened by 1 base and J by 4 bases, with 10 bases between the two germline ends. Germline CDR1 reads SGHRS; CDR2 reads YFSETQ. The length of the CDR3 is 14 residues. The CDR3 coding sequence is TGCGCCAGCAGCTTGCAGGGCCCCCCAGATACGCAGTATTTT. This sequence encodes CASSLQGPPDTQYF.

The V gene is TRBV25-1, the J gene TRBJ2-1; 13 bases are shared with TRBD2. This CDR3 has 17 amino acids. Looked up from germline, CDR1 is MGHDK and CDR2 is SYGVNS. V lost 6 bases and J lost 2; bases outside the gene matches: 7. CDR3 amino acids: CASRETTSGRAYNEQFF. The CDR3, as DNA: TGTGCCAGCAGAGAGACAACTAGCGGGAGGGCCTACAATGAGCAGTTCTTC.

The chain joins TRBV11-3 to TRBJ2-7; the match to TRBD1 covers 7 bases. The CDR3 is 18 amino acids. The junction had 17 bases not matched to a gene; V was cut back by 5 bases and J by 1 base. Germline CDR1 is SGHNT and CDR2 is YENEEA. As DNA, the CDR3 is TGTGCCAGCAGCCGACCCGGGCCCCGGGACAGCTCGTCCTACGAGCAGTACTTC. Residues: CASSRPGPRDSSSYEQYF. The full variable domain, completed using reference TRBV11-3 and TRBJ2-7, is EAGVVQSPRYKIIEKKQPVAFWCNPISGHNTLYWYLQNLGQGPELLIRYENEEAVDDSQLPKDRFSAERLKGVDSTLKIQPAELGDSAVYLCASSRPGPRDSSSYEQYFGPGTRLTVT.

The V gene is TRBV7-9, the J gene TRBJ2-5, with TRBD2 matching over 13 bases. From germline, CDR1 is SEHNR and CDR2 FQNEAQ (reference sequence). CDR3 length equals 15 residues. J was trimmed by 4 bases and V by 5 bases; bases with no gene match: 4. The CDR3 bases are TGTGCCAGCAGCATGGGACTAGCGGGGAGAGAGACCCAGTACTTC. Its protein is CASSMGLAGRETQYF.

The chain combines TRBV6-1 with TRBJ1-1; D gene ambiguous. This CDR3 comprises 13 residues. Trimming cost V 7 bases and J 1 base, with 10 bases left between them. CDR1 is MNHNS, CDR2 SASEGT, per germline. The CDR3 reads CASIKEGNTEAFF. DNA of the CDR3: TGTGCCAGCATAAAAGAGGGGAACACTGAAGCTTTCTTT.

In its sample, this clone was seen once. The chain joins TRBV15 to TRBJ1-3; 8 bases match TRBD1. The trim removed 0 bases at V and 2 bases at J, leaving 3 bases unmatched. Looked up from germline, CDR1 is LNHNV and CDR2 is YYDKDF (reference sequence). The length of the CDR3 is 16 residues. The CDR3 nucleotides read TGTGCCACCAGCAGAGAGCGACAGGGGACTGGAAACACCATATATTTT. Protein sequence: CATSRERQGTGNTIYF.